This T cell receptor beta chain was recovered during a study of blood T cells in healthy people across ages. Each donor had about 9.6 milliliters of peripheral blood drawn. The CDR3 spans 15 residues. Germline CDR1 and CDR2: ENHRY and SYGVKD. V was shortened by 4 bases and J by 2 bases, with 14 bases between the two germline ends. It was with a sample-barcoded 5' primer and a J-beta primer mix that a second PCR of roughly 7 to 12 cycles was run. TCRdb itself ran the 5' RACE reads through MiXCR, one entry per CDR3 protein. The sample holds about 640,000 distinct CDR3 sequences; roughly 50% are singletons and the top ten take about two fifths.

This chain uses TRBV10-3 with TRBJ1-2; a possible D gene is TRBD1 (6 bases). Sequencing was done on a sample of blood. The receptor was derived from a man in his 60s in good health. The CDR3 loop reads CAISVDRTLNYGYTF. In nucleotides, the CDR3 is TGTGCCATCAGTGTGGACAGAACCTTGAACTATGGCTACACCTTC.